Listed below are T cell receptor beta chains from one sample, sequenced in a study of healthy donors' naive CD4 and CD8 T cells. TCRdb independently ran MiXCR on the reads; one entry per CDR3 protein. The sample comprises approximately 200,000 distinct CDR3 sequences, 65% to 80% of which are singletons, and 2% to 2.5% rests with the top ten. Sequences were obtained from naive CD4+ and CD8+ T cells sorted from blood, pooled from several donors. The source of these receptors is a pool of human donors in good health; the sample pools cells from several healthy donors. Both conserved end residues are part of each CDR3. The D gene is left open where the match is weak. A row's size may be missing; if present it is once, few, many or a size class.

TRBV6-5	NA	TRBJ1-5	NA	TGTGCCAGCAGTTACCAGGGCCCGTATAGCAATCAGCCCCAGCATTTT	CASSYQGPYSNQPQHF
TRBV29-1	NA	TRBJ2-5	TRBD2	TGCAGCGCTGGGATAGCGGGAGTCCAAGAGACCCAGTACTTC	CSAGIAGVQETQYF
TRBV19	NA	TRBJ1-5	TRBD1	TGTGCCAGTAGTATGCGGGACAGGGACCAGCCCCAGCATTTT	CASSMRDRDQPQHF
TRBV6-2/TRBV6-3	few	TRBJ1-6	NA	TGTGCCAGCAGTTACCTGGACTCACCCCTCCACTTT	CASSYLDSPLHF
TRBV10-3	NA	TRBJ2-5	NA	TGTGCCATCAGTGAGTCGGGGACCGAGACCCAGTACTTC	CAISESGTETQYF
TRBV6-5	NA	TRBJ1-1	NA	TGTGCCAGCAGTGACAGCCCCACTGAAGCTTTCTTT	CASSDSPTEAFF
TRBV29-1	NA	TRBJ2-1	NA	TGCAGCGCCCCGGGCTCCTACAATGAGCAGTTCTTC	CSAPGSYNEQFF
TRBV29-1	NA	TRBJ2-2	TRBD2	TGCAGCGTTGAAGATCGGGGGGTTACCAATACCGGGGAGCTGTTTTTT	CSVEDRGVTNTGELFF
TRBV11-2	NA	TRBJ1-1	NA	TGTGCCAGCAGCCCTGAAGCTTTCTTT	CASSPEAFF
TRBV10-3	NA	TRBJ2-7	NA	TGTGCCAGCCGACCGCATTCTAGCGCATCCTACGAGCAGTACTTC	CASRPHSSASYEQYF
TRBV30	NA	TRBJ1-1	NA	TGTGCCTGGATTGTCAGGGAAGCTTTCTTT	CAWIVREAFF
TRBV2	NA	TRBJ1-1	NA	TGTGCCAGCGGAGGGACCCTGAACACTGAAGCTTTCTTT	CASGGTLNTEAFF
TRBV19	NA	TRBJ1-2	TRBD1	TGTGCCAGTAGTATCCGGACAGGGCCTGCTATCTATGGCTACACCTTC	CASSIRTGPAIYGYTF
TRBV7-3	NA	TRBJ1-6	NA	TGTGCCAGCAGCCAAGAGCGTAACTTCAATTCACCCCTCCACTTT	CASSQERNFNSPLHF
TRBV20-1	NA	TRBJ2-5	NA	TGCAGTGCTGAGGGTCCCAACGGGCAAGAGACCCAGTACTTC	CSAEGPNGQETQYF
TRBV19	NA	TRBJ1-5	NA	TGTGCCAGTAGTGAAGGGGAAACAGGTAGCAATCAGCCCCAGCATTTT	CASSEGETGSNQPQHF
TRBV5-1	NA	TRBJ1-2	NA	TGCGCCAGCACCGGCGCGGGTGGCTACACCTTC	CASTGAGGYTF
TRBV9	NA	TRBJ2-1	NA	TGTGCCAGCAGCACTCAGCGGGACAGAAGGGGAAATGAGCAGTTCTTC	CASSTQRDRRGNEQFF
TRBV12-3/TRBV12-4	NA	TRBJ1-5	NA	TGTGCCAGCAGTTTAGAGGAGGGTCAGCCCCAGCATTTT	CASSLEEGQPQHF
TRBV2	NA	TRBJ1-2	NA	TGTGCCAGCAGTGGGGGCAGGGAGATCCATGGCTACACCTTC	CASSGGREIHGYTF
TRBV7-8	NA	TRBJ2-7	NA	TGTGCCAGCAGCTTCCTTCTCTACGAGCAGTACTTC	CASSFLLYEQYF
TRBV12-3/TRBV12-4	NA	TRBJ1-5	NA	TGTGCCAGCAGTTTAGGAGTCTACAATCAGCCCCAGCATTTT	CASSLGVYNQPQHF
TRBV11-3	NA	TRBJ2-3	TRBD2	TGTGCCAGCAGCCCAAGCGGGGGAGCCACAGATACGCAGTATTTT	CASSPSGGATDTQYF
TRBV19	few	TRBJ2-1	TRBD2	TGTGCCAGTAGCCTGCTAGCGGGAAGGACCTACAATGAGCAGTTCTTC	CASSLLAGRTYNEQFF
TRBV18	NA	TRBJ2-3	NA	TGTGCCAGCTCAGGCAGAACAGATACGCAGTATTTT	CASSGRTDTQYF
TRBV29-1	few	TRBJ1-5	TRBD1	TGCAGCGTTTGGACAGGAGGTAGCAATCAGCCCCAGCATTTT	CSVWTGGSNQPQHF
TRBV6-5	few	TRBJ2-3	NA	TGTGCCAGCAGTTACAAGGGGCCCACAGATACGCAGTATTTT	CASSYKGPTDTQYF
TRBV19	NA	TRBJ1-5	NA	TGTGCCAGTAGTATGCGGCCAGGCCAGCCCCAGCATTTT	CASSMRPGQPQHF
TRBV10-3	NA	TRBJ2-1	TRBD2	TGTGCCATCAGTGATATAGCGGGAGGGCCGGATGAGCAGTTCTTC	CAISDIAGGPDEQFF
TRBV27	NA	TRBJ1-1	TRBD1	TGTGCCAGCAGTCTGCTGGGACAGGTCGGGACTGAAGCTTTCTTT	CASSLLGQVGTEAFF
TRBV19	NA	TRBJ2-7	NA	TGTGCCAGTAGTATAGGCCCGACCAACGAGCAGTACTTC	CASSIGPTNEQYF
TRBV19	NA	TRBJ1-1	NA	TGTGCCAGTAGTGGGACTGCCCAGGGTGGTGAAGCTTTCTTT	CASSGTAQGGEAFF
TRBV19	NA	TRBJ1-2	NA	TGTGCCAGTAGTATAGATACTTACTATGGCTACACCTTC	CASSIDTYYGYTF
TRBV27	NA	TRBJ2-1	NA	TGTGCCAGCAGTTTTGAGGGGAGCTTTATCAATGAGCAGTTCTTC	CASSFEGSFINEQFF
TRBV29-1	NA	TRBJ1-2	NA	TGCAGCGTTGTACCCGTCGCTCACTATGGCTACACCTTC	CSVVPVAHYGYTF
TRBV15	NA	TRBJ2-5	NA	TGTGCCACCAGCGGGATCAGGGAGACCCAGTACTTC	CATSGIRETQYF
TRBV29-1	NA	TRBJ2-5	NA	TGCAGCGTCGGACGGGTTCAAGAGACCCAGTACTTC	CSVGRVQETQYF
TRBV30	NA	TRBJ2-7	TRBD1	TGTGCCTGGAGTGACGAGAGGGGGCCCCTCGCCTACGAGCAGTACTTC	CAWSDERGPLAYEQYF
TRBV29-1	few	TRBJ2-1	NA	TGCAGCGTTGAAGACTCCGGACTTAGCTCCTACAATGAGCAGTTCTTC	CSVEDSGLSSYNEQFF
TRBV18	NA	TRBJ2-5	NA	TGTGCCAGCTCACCGCCTATCAGACCGGATGGGGAGACCCAGTACTTC	CASSPPIRPDGETQYF
TRBV6-2/TRBV6-3	NA	TRBJ2-7	TRBD1	TGTGCCAGTGCCGGGACAGGGGTAATCTACGAGCAGTACTTC	CASAGTGVIYEQYF
TRBV30	NA	TRBJ1-2	NA	TGTGCCTGGAGTGGCGGGGTTAACTATGGCTACACCTTC	CAWSGGVNYGYTF
TRBV6-6	NA	TRBJ1-6	NA	TGTGCCAGCAGTTACCAAATGTTAGTTAATTCACCCCTCCACTTT	CASSYQMLVNSPLHF
TRBV19	NA	TRBJ1-2	NA	TGTGCCAGTATCGGCAGATCCTATGGCTACACCTTC	CASIGRSYGYTF
TRBV30	NA	TRBJ1-1	NA	TGTGCCTGGAGTGTACCCGGACAGAACACTGAAGCTTTCTTT	CAWSVPGQNTEAFF
TRBV20-1	NA	TRBJ2-1	TRBD2	TGCAGTGCTTACCCCGGGAGGGCCGCGAATGAGCAGTTCTTC	CSAYPGRAANEQFF
TRBV6-2/TRBV6-3	NA	TRBJ2-1	NA	TGTGCCAGCGAAGGGGAAGACTACAATGAGCAGTTCTTC	CASEGEDYNEQFF
TRBV29-1	NA	TRBJ2-3	NA	TGCAGCGTTGAAGATCGAGGAGATACGCAGTATTTT	CSVEDRGDTQYF
TRBV6-1	few	TRBJ1-1	NA	TGTGCCAGCAGTGAAGGAGTGCACATGAACACTGAAGCTTTCTTT	CASSEGVHMNTEAFF
TRBV27	NA	TRBJ2-7	TRBD1	TGTGCCAGCAGTTTAATACAGGGGGCAACCTACGAGCAGTACTTC	CASSLIQGATYEQYF
TRBV27	NA	TRBJ2-7	NA	TGTGCCAGCGGACGGAGCTGGGCCTACGAGCAGTACTTC	CASGRSWAYEQYF
TRBV4-2	NA	TRBJ2-5	NA	TGTGCCAGCAGCCAAGATAAAGGAAGAGGCCAAGAGACCCAGTACTTC	CASSQDKGRGQETQYF
TRBV5-1	NA	TRBJ2-3	NA	TGCGCCAGCAGCCCGACAGCAGATACGCAGTATTTT	CASSPTADTQYF
TRBV5-1	NA	TRBJ1-1	NA	TGCGCCAGCAGCTTGGAGGCAGGAGCGAACACTGAAGCTTTCTTT	CASSLEAGANTEAFF